Below, 3 T cell receptor beta chains from the same sample are listed, as sequenced in a study of blood T cell repertoires in COVID-19. Sequencing used immunoSEQ multiplex PCR; TCRdb keeps in-frame clones, though not all of them. The table shows 71,000 or so clones, with approximately 87% occurring only once. The sequenced material came from peripheral blood. The source of these receptors is a man between 45 and 60 years old with active COVID-19.

The DNA for the CDR3 is TGTGCCACCAGTGCGTATAGCACTAACTATGGCTACACCTTC. Amino acid sequence: CATSAYSTNYGYTF. This chain uses TRBV24-1 with TRBJ1-2; unclear D gene. Trimming left V 5 bases short and J 0 bases short, with 9 bases between. Looked up from germline, CDR1 is KGHDR and CDR2 is SFDVKD. This CDR3 spans 14 amino acids.

This chain connects TRBV2 to TRBJ1-6; no firm D call. CDR3 length equals 12 residues. The germline V gene encodes CDR1 SNHLY and CDR2 FYNNEI. V lost 7 bases and J 3 bases, leaving 4 bases between the germline ends. This CDR3 reads CASNSYNSPLHF. As DNA, the CDR3 is TGTGCCAGCAACAGCTATAATTCACCCCTCCACTTT.

V usage is TRBV11-3 and J usage is TRBJ2-7; D uncertain. Deletions cut 4 bases from V and 4 bases from J, with 11 bases between. This CDR3 is built from 13 residues. Looked up from germline, CDR1 is SGHNT and CDR2 is YENEEA. CDR3 loop: CASSSSMGYEQYF. In DNA, the CDR3 is TGTGCCAGCAGCTCTAGTATGGGTTACGAGCAGTACTTC.